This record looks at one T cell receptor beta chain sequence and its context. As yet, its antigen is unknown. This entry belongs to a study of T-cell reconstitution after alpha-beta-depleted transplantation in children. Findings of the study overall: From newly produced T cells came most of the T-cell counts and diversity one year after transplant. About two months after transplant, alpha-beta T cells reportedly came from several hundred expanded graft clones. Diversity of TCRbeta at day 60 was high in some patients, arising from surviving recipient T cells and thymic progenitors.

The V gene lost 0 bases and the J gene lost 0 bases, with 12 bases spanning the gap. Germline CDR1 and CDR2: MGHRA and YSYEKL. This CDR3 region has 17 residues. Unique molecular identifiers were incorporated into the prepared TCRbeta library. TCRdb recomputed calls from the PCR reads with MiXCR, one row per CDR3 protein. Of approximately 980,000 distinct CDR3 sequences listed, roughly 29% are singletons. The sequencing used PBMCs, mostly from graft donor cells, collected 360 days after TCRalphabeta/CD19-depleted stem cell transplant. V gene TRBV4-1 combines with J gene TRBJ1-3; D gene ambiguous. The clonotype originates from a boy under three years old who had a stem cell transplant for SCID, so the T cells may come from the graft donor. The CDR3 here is CASSQEFGGSSGNTIYF. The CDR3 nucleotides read TGCGCCAGCAGCCAAGAATTTGGCGGGAGCTCTGGAAACACCATATATTTT.